This TCR beta chain was identified during a study of response to subunit inactivated influenza vaccine (dated by TCRdb to 2016 to 2019). Study-wide context: The study used deep quantitative T cell receptor repertoire profiling to track responses to a trivalent subunit inactivated influenza vaccine.

The study at large found these results: It was suggested by the authors that each seasonal influenza vaccination may recruit only a limited number of new T cells.

The method behind the library was RT-PCR. Sequenced on an Illumina HiSeq 2500. TCRdb took the public reads, trimmed them with fastp at Q25, ran MiXCR for clone calling and kept in-frame beta chains. Rows with a matching CDR3 protein are joined into one entry that keeps the most common DNA and genes. The sample data list roughly 190,000 distinct CDR3 sequences, and about 12% of these were observed just once. Less than 30% of the sample lies in the top ten. The CDR3 measures 15 amino acids from cysteine to phenylalanine. Just the 45-base CDR3 DNA is kept, in frame starting at base 1. The germline V gene supplies CDR1 MNHNS and CDR2 SASEGT. Germline trimming: 6 bases from V, 6 bases from J; junction bases outside gene matches: 3. To note about this clonotype: Its cognate antigen has yet to be identified. No much larger clonotype is one base removed from it; base qualities were not supplied.

In addition, the sample was reused for a study of T cells expressing NK-cell markers. That second report states: 5'RACE template switching, by which a universal primer site and unique molecular identifiers were added, was used to make TCR beta cDNA libraries. In sorted CD3+CD56+NKG2C+, CD3+CD56+NKG2C- and CD3+CD56-NKG2C+ T-cell subsets from about 8 donors, TCR beta-chain repertoires were profiled. Of the eight sequenced donors, seven were found to be HCMV-seropositive and one was found to be HCMV-seronegative. To restrict sorting to alphabetaTCR-expressing T cells, an anti-gammadeltaTCR antibody was added in several experiments. In a handful of donors, the dominant CD3+CD56+NKG2C+ clonotypes ranked among the top 10 CD8+ clonotypes, making up roughly 1.0-8% of CD8+ T cells. Those dominant clonotypes were again the most abundant among CD3+CD56-NKG2C+ cells in four donors, at roughly 28.3-60.1%. Whether the expanded NKG2C-expressing T cell clones were specific for HCMV antigens remained unclear. The study sequenced eight donors, all healthy volunteers chosen at random: three men and five women. HCMV-specific IgG was detected in serum with a commercial ELISA kit to determine HCMV serostatus. Peripheral blood mononuclear cells were isolated from blood by Ficoll density gradient centrifugation. CD4+ and CD8+ T cells were isolated from PBMC by magnetic immunoseparation with Miltenyi isolation kits. Synthesis of cDNA was primed from the TCR beta constant segment and was followed by two consecutive PCR amplification steps. Sequencing of the libraries produced 2 x 150 bp reads on Illumina HiSeq 2000/2500, MiSeq or NextSeq. Reads were demultiplexed and grouped by UMI with MIGEC, and clonotypes were assembled and quantified with MiTCR. To exclude erroneous sequences, any TCR cDNA sequence not supported by at least two reads was discarded. The tcR package was used for downstream repertoire analysis, and clonotypes were matched between fractions using CDR3 nucleotide sequence together with V segment. VDJmatch was used to annotate antigen specificity against VDJdb, with one amino acid substitution in CDR3 permitted.

The origin of this receptor is a man between 50 and 59 years old who received an inactivated influenza vaccine. Donor details come from another sample of the same person, matched by shared clones. In this chain, TRBV6-1 is recombined with TRBJ2-1; 15 central bases correspond to TRBD2. Sequences were derived from CD8+ T cells sorted from PBMCs, sampled 11 to 12 days after vaccination. CDR3 region: CASRRTSGRANEQFF. The nucleotide sequence is TGTGCCAGCAGGCGGACTAGCGGGAGGGCCAATGAGCAGTTCTTC.